These 2 T cell receptor beta chains came from one sample sequenced in a study of blood T cell repertoires in COVID-19. TCRdb keeps only in-frame clones here, not all; method: immunoSEQ multiplex PCR. The repertoire holds under 200,000 clones, with around 87% as singletons. Material: peripheral blood. Receptor source: a man aged 40-50 years with active or convalescent COVID-19.

Only one count was recorded for this clone. The J gene is TRBJ1-2, the V gene TRBV18, with 7 nucleotides matching TRBD1. The CDR3 spans 13 residues. V was clipped by 0 bases and J by 7 bases; unmatched bases: 2. Germline assignment: CDR1 KGHSH and CDR2 LQKENI. Here the CDR3 DNA reads TGTGCCAGCTCACCACCGACAGGGACTGGCTACACCTTC. Its protein is CASSPPTGTGYTF. The full variable domain, in which reference TRBV18 and TRBJ1-2 provide the parts outside the CDR3, is NAGVMQNPRHLVRRRGQEARLRCSPMKGHSHVYWYRQLPEEGLKFMVYLQKENIIDESGMPKERFSAEFPKEGPSILRIQQVVRGDSAAYFCASSPPTGTGYTFGSGTRLTVV.

The chain employs TRBV7-6 and TRBJ2-3; 11 bases align to TRBD2. V shed 3 bases and J 3 bases; nucleotides not matched to a gene: 5. Germline V CDR1 and CDR2: SGHVS, FNYEAQ. The CDR3 is made up of 16 amino acids. The CDR3 sequence is CASSLAGTSGTDTQYF. In nucleotides, the CDR3 is TGTGCCAGCAGCTTGGCAGGGACTAGCGGAACAGATACGCAGTATTTT. The variable domain in full, with the rest retrieved from reference TRBV7-6 and TRBJ2-3, is GAGVSQSPRYKVTKRGQDVALRCDPISGHVSLYWYRQALGQGPEFLTYFNYEAQQDKSGLPNDRFSAERPEGSISTLTIQRTEQRDSAMYRCASSLAGTSGTDTQYFGPGTRLTVL.